There are a few counts of the clone carrying this T cell receptor beta chain. The antigen remains undetermined. CDR3 length: 14 residues. Between the trimmed V and J ends, which lost 4 bases and 3 bases, there was a span of 13 bases. Germline CDR1 and CDR2: SGHRS and YFSETQ. The sample comes from a study of PD-L1 blockade in urothelial cancer. Study information: Analysis of the blood was performed 3 weeks (second dose) and 6 weeks after treatment start.

TCRdb keeps only in-frame clones here, not all; method: immunoSEQ multiplex PCR. The profile shows over 100,000 clones, roughly 90% of them singletons. Time point given: peripheral blood 6 weeks after treatment start. Findings and limits, study-wide: Where pretreatment blood TCR clonality fell below the median, better survival was predicted.

Sample: PBMCs, taken around atezolizumab (anti-PD-L1) treatment. The chain uses TRBV5-1 and TRBJ1-1; no definite D call. This clonotype was obtained from a man aged 55-75 years with urothelial cancer. The CDR3 DNA sequence: TGCGCCAGCAGCCTGGTGGGAGACCACACTGAAGCTTTCTTT. It translates to CASSLVGDHTEAFF.